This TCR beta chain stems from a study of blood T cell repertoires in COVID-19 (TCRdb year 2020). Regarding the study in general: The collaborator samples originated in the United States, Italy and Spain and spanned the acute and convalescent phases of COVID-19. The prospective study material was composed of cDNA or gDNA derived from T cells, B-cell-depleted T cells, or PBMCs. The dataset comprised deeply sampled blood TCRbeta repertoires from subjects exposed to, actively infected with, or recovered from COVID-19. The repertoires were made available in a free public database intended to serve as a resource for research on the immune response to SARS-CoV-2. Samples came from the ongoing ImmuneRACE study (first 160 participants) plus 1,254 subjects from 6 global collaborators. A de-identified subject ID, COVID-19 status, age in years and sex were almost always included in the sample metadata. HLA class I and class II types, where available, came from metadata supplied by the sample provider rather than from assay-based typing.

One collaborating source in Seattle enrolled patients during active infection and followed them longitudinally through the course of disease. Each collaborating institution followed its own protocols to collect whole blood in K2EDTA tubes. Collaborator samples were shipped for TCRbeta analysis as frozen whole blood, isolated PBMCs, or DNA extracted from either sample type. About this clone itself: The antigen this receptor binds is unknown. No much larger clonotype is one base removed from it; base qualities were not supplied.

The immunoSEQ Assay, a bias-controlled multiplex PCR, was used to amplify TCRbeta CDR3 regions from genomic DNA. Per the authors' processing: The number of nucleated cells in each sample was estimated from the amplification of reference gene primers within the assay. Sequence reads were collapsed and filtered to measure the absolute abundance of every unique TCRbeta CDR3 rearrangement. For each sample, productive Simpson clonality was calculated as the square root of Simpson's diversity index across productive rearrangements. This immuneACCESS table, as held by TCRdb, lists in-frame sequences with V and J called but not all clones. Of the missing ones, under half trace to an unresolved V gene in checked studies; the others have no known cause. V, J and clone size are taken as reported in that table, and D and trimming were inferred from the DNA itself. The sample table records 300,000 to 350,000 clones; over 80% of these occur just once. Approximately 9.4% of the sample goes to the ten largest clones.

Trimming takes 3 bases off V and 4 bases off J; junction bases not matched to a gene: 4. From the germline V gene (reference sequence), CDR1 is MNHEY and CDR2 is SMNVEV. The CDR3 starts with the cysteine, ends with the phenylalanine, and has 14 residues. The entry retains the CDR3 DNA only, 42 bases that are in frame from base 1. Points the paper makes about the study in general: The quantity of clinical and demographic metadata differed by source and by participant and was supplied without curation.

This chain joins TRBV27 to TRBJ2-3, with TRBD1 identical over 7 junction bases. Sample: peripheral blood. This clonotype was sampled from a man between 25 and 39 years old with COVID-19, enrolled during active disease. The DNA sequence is TGTGCCAGCAGTTTTAGGCAGGGGGCAGATACGCAGTATTTT. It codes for CASSFRQGADTQYF.